The source of this T cell receptor (beta chain) is a study of identical twins. One entry per CDR3 protein results from TCRdb running MiXCR on the 5' RACE reads. The table includes roughly 750,000 distinct CDR3 sequences, approximately 22% detected once. On this clonotype itself: One end of the junction fails to match germline, which may point to a read error.

Germline V gene lookup returns CDR1 MNHEY and CDR2 SMNVEV (reference sequence). CDR3 length equals 18 residues. These records were also assigned to another study, of T cells expressing NK-cell markers.

Sample: PBMCs. The chain joins TRBV27 to TRBJ2-6; D possibly corresponds to TRBD1 (5 bases). The TCR sequence derives from a woman in her late teens or twenties in good health. This CDR3 is CASSLRWSQFSGANVLTF. CDR3 nucleotides: TGTGCCAGCAGTTTAAGGTGGTCTCAGTTCTCTGGGGCCAACGTCCTGACTTTT.